These 9 T cell receptor beta chains originate from one sample sequenced in a study of cytomegalovirus exposure and HLA in healthy donors. A multiplex PCR was run with 60 Vbeta primers and 13 Jbeta primers. Sequencing was performed with immunoSEQ multiplex PCR; in TCRdb, only in-frame clones are kept and a portion is missing. The table includes approximately 150,000 clones, 70% to 85% detected once. The sample consisted of PBMCs. Receptors were obtained from a young woman in good health and CMV-seropositive.

The chain carries TRBV5-6 and TRBJ1-2; TRBD1 might be the D (5 bases). The ends were cut back, 0 bases at V and 7 bases at J, with 16 bases in the middle. CDR1 is SGHDT, CDR2 YYEEEE, per germline. The CDR3 covers 15 residues. CDR3 sequence: CASSLVAGGGIGYTF. The CDR3 DNA follows: TGTGCCAGCAGCTTGGTGGCAGGCGGGGGGATTGGCTACACCTTC.

The V gene is TRBV19, the J gene TRBJ2-2, with D possibly TRBD1 on 6 matching bases. Germline CDR1 reads LNHDA; CDR2 reads SQIVND (reference sequence). The CDR3 has 13 residues. V lost 3 bases to trimming and J lost 7 bases, with 9 bases between them. CDR3 loop: CASSIRGNGELFF. The CDR3 DNA reads as TGTGCCAGTAGTATCAGGGGTAACGGGGAGCTGTTTTTT.

The genes are TRBV5-4 and TRBJ2-3, with 10 bases that match TRBD2. The ends lost 4 bases at V and 13 bases at J; junction bases unmatched: 3. Per germline, CDR1 SGHNT and CDR2 YYREEE (reference sequence). This CDR3 comprises 11 residues. The CDR3 protein is CASSPGTSEYF. Written as DNA, the CDR3 is TGTGCCAGCAGCCCCGGGACTAGCGAGTATTTT.

CDR3 nucleotides: TGCGCCAGCAGTCATCTCGCGGGGGGAAGAGATGAAAAACTGTTTTTT. Amino acids: CASSHLAGGRDEKLFF. The rearrangement links TRBV23-1 to TRBJ1-4; D is possibly TRBD1 (5 bases). TRBV23-1 is an ORF; its function is uncertain. The V and J ends lost 3 bases and 6 bases respectively, with 17 bases between them. This CDR3 contains 16 residues.

The V call is TRBV19, the J call TRBJ2-3, with D perhaps matching TRBD1 (8 bases). The CDR3 consists of 17 residues. V gave up 3 bases and J gave up 0 bases, with 16 bases separating them. Germline V gene data show CDR1 as LNHDA and CDR2 as SQIVND (reference sequence). CDR3 in DNA: TGTGCCAGTAGTATGGACAGGGAGGGGGCTAGCACAGATACGCAGTATTTT. Translated, it gives CASSMDREGASTDTQYF. The whole variable domain, remainder taken from reference TRBV19 and TRBJ2-3, is DGGITQSPKYLFRKEGQNVTLSCEQNLNHDAMYWYRQDPGQGLRLIYYSQIVNDFQKGDIAEGYSVSREKKESFPLTVTSAQKNPTAFYLCASSMDREGASTDTQYFGPGTRLTVL.

The V gene is TRBV19, the J gene TRBJ1-5; D uncertain. Trimming left V 9 bases short and J 1 base short, with 19 bases between. This CDR3 comprises 16 residues. CDR1 LNHDA and CDR2 SQIVND come from the germline V gene (reference sequence). As DNA, the CDR3 is TGTGCCAGAAAAAAACCTTCCGGTGAGAGCAATCAGCCCCAGCATTTT. Its translation: CARKKPSGESNQPQHF.

The V and J genes are TRBV2 and TRBJ1-5; 8 nucleotides agree with TRBD1. The J segment lost 2 bases and the V segment lost 7 bases, leaving 7 bases of the junction unmatched. Germline CDR1 reads SNHLY; CDR2 reads FYNNEI. This CDR3 contains 15 residues. The CDR3 reads CASTGQGSGNQPQHF. The DNA for the CDR3 is TGTGCCAGCACTGGACAGGGAAGCGGCAATCAGCCCCAGCATTTT.

This clone came up once. CDR3: CASTPGVNQPQHF. The CDR3 bases are TGTGCCAGCACGCCGGGTGTTAATCAGCCCCAGCATTTT. The gene calls are TRBV6-6 and TRBJ1-5, with D uncertain. V was clipped by 7 bases and J by 4 bases, with 11 bases between them. Germline V gene data show CDR1 as MNHNY and CDR2 as SVGAGI (reference sequence). The CDR3 extends over 13 amino acids.

V usage is TRBV28 and J usage is TRBJ1-5; D gene ambiguous. CDR3 length: 14 residues. Germline CDR1 reads MDHEN; CDR2 reads SYDVKM. V lost 2 bases to trimming and J lost 2 bases, with 7 bases between them. Here the CDR3 reads CASSLVQGNQPQHF. The CDR3 DNA reads as TGTGCCAGCAGTTTAGTACAAGGCAATCAGCCCCAGCATTTT.